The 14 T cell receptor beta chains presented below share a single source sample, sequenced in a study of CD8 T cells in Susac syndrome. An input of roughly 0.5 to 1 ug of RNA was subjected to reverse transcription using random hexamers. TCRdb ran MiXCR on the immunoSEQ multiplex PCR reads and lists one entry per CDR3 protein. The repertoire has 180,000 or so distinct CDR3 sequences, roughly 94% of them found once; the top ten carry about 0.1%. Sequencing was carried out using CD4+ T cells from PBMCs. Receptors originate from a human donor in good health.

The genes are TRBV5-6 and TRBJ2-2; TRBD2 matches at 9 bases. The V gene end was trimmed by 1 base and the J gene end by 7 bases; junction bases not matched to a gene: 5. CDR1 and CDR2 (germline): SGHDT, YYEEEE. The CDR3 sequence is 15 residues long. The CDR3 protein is CASSLLASGIGELFF. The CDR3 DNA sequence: TGTGCCAGCAGCTTGCTGGCTAGCGGGATCGGGGAGCTGTTTTTT.

CDR3 DNA sequence: TGTGCCAGCAGCCAAGGCCAGCGACTCGTCAGGGCTTTCTTT. It encodes CASSQGQRLVRAFF. The V and J genes are TRBV14 and TRBJ1-1; D remains unclear. Trimming removed 1 base at V and 11 bases at J, with 17 bases between. CDR1 and CDR2 from the germline V gene are SGHDN and FVKESK. CDR3 length equals 14 residues.

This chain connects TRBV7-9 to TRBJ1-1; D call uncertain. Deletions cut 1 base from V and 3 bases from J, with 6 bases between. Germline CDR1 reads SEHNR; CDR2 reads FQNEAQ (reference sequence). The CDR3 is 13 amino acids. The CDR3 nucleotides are TGTGCCAGCAGCTTAGAGAGGGACACTGAAGCTTTCTTT. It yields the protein CASSLERDTEAFF.

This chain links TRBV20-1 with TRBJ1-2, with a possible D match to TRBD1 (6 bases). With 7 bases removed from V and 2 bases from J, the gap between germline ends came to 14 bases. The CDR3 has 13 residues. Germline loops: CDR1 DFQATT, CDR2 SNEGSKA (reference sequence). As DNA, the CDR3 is TGCAGTGTCTCAGGGGACTCGAACTATGGCTACACCTTC. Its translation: CSVSGDSNYGYTF.

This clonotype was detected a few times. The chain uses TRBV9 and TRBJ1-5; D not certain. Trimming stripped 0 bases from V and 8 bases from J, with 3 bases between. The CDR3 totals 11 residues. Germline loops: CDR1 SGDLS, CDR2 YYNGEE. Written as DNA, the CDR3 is TGTGCCAGCAGCGTAGTGGAGCCCCAGCATTTT. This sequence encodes CASSVVEPQHF.

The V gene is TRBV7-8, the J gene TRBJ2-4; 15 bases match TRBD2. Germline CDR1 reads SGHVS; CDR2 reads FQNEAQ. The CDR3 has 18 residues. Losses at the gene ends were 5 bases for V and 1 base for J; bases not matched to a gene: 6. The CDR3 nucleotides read TGTGCCAGCAGCGGCGGACTAGCGGGAGGGTTGGCCAAAAACATTCAGTACTTC. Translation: CASSGGLAGGLAKNIQYF. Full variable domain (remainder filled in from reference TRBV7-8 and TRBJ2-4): GAGVSQSPRYKVAKRGQDVALRCDPISGHVSLFWYQQALGQGPEFLTYFQNEAQLDKSGLPSDRFFAERPEGSVSTLKIQRTQQEDSAVYLCASSGGLAGGLAKNIQYFGAGTRLSVL.

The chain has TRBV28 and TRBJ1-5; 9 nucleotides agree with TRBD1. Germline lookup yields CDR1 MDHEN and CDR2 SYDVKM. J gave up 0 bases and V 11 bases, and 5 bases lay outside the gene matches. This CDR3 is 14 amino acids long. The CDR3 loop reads CAGKTGGSNQPQHF. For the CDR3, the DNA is TGTGCCGGCAAGACAGGGGGTAGCAATCAGCCCCAGCATTTT.

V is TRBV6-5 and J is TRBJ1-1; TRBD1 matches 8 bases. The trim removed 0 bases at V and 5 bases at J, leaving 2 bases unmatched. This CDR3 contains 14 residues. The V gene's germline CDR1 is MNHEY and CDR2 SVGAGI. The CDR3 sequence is CASSYSNRGTEAFF. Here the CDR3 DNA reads TGTGCCAGCAGTTACTCGAACAGGGGGACTGAAGCTTTCTTT.

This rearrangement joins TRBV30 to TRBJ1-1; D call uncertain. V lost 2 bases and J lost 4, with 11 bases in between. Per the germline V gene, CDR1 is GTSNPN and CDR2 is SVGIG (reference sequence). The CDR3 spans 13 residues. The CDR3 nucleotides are TGTGCCTGGAGTCTTTGGGGAAGCACTGAAGCTTTCTTT. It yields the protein CAWSLWGSTEAFF.

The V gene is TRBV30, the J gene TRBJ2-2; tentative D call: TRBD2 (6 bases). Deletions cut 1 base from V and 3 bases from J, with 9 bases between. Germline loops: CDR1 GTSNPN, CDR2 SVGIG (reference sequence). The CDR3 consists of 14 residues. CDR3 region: CAWSARLDTGELFF. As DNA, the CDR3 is TGTGCCTGGAGTGCCAGACTAGACACCGGGGAGCTGTTTTTT.

CDR3 nucleotides: TGTGCCAGCAGTCGGACGGGCTCCGTCCCCTCTGGGGCCAACGTCCTGACTTTC. It is translated as CASSRTGSVPSGANVLTF. J is TRBJ2-6 and V is TRBV27, with D hard to call. The CDR3 spans 18 residues. In germline, CDR1 is MNHEY, CDR2 SMNVEV (reference sequence). With 5 bases removed from V and 0 bases from J, the gap between germline ends came to 17 bases.

CDR3 residues: CASSIDHTNYEQYF. The CDR3 bases are TGTGCCAGTAGTATAGATCATACTAACTACGAGCAGTACTTC. V usage is TRBV19 and J usage is TRBJ2-7, with unresolved D. CDR1 LNHDA and CDR2 SQIVND come from the germline V gene (reference sequence). Between the trimmed V and J ends, which lost 0 bases and 3 bases, there was a span of 9 bases. This CDR3 spans 14 amino acids.

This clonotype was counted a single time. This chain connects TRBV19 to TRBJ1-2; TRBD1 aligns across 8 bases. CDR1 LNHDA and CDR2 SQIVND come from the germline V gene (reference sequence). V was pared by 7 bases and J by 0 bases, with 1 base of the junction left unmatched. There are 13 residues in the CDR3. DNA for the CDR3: TGTGCCAGTACGGACAGGGCTAACTATGGCTACACCTTC. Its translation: CASTDRANYGYTF. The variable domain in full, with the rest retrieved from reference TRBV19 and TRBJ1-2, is DGGITQSPKYLFRKEGQNVTLSCEQNLNHDAMYWYRQDPGQGLRLIYYSQIVNDFQKGDIAEGYSVSREKKESFPLTVTSAQKNPTAFYLCASTDRANYGYTFGSGTRLTVV.

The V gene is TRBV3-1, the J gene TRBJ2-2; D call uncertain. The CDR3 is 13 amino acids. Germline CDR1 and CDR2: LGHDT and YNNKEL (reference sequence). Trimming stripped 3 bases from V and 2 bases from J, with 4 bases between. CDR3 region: CASSHLNTGELFF. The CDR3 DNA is TGTGCCAGCAGCCACCTCAACACCGGGGAGCTGTTTTTT.